A selection of T cell receptor beta chains follows, all from one sample in a study of T-cell memory formation after mild COVID-19. Via MiXCR, TCRdb re-called the 5' RACE reads, giving one row per CDR3 protein. Of hundreds of thousands of distinct CDR3 sequences listed, 15% to 20% are singletons. Sequencing was carried out using PBMCs or a T cell subset sorted from them (not recorded which). The source of these receptors is an adult woman who had mild COVID-19 (a few samples of this study predate the infection). Cell type and time point are not known. The CDR3 runs from the conserved cysteine through the conserved F or W. A D gene is named only where the DNA matches it firmly. Size values are once, few and many counts, or a class for expanded clones, and some rows have none.

CDR3 DNA | CDR3 protein | D gene | J gene | V gene | clone size
TGCGCCAGCAGCTACCGGGGGACTAGCGGGAGACTATCCTACAATGAGCAGTTCTTC | CASSYRGTSGRLSYNEQFF | TRBD2 | TRBJ2-1 | TRBV5-1 | few
TGCGCCAGCACCACGGACAGCTCCTACAATGAGCAGTTCTTC | CASTTDSSYNEQFF | NA | TRBJ2-1 | TRBV5-1 | NA
TGTGCCAGCAGTGCGGTCCAAGTCAGCGAGCAGTTCTTC | CASSAVQVSEQFF | NA | TRBJ2-1 | TRBV6-4 | NA
TGTGCCACCAGCAGATTGCCGGGAACCTACGAGCAGTACTTC | CATSRLPGTYEQYF | NA | TRBJ2-7 | TRBV15 | few
TGCGCCAGCAGCTTGGAGACCTCCGGAAACACCATATATTTT | CASSLETSGNTIYF | NA | TRBJ1-3 | TRBV5-1 | once
TGTGCCAGCAGCTACACAGCGGGAGGGCCAACCTACGAGCAGTACTTC | CASSYTAGGPTYEQYF | TRBD2 | TRBJ2-7 | TRBV7-6 | NA
TGTGCCACCAGTGATTTGAAGTCAGGAAGCACAGATACGCAGTATTTT | CATSDLKSGSTDTQYF | NA | TRBJ2-3 | TRBV24-1 | few
TGCGCCAGCAGCTTGGAGGGGCGAGAGACCCAGTACTTC | CASSLEGRETQYF | NA | TRBJ2-5 | TRBV5-1 | many
TGTGCCAGCGTCGCTTCAGCGGGAGTGTGGGAGCAGTACTTC | CASVASAGVWEQYF | TRBD2 | TRBJ2-7 | TRBV7-9 | few
TGTGCCAGCAGCTTAGCTCCGGGACAGGGGGGCACAGATACGCAGTATTTT | CASSLAPGQGGTDTQYF | TRBD1 | TRBJ2-3 | TRBV7-3 | few
TGTGCCAGCAGTTATACTAGCGCCACCTCCTACGAGCAGTACTTC | CASSYTSATSYEQYF | TRBD2 | TRBJ2-7 | TRBV6-5 | few
TGCGCCAGCTCCAGGGGGACACAAGGGGGAAACGAGCAGTACTTC | CASSRGTQGGNEQYF | TRBD1 | TRBJ2-7 | TRBV5-1 | NA
TGTGCCAGCAGTGCGGCCAGGGGGCTCGGCACTGAAGCTTTCTTT | CASSAARGLGTEAFF | TRBD1 | TRBJ1-1 | TRBV6-5 | NA
TGTGCCAGCAGGCATAATAGCGGGGGCCAAGAGACCCAGTACTTC | CASRHNSGGQETQYF | TRBD2 | TRBJ2-5 | TRBV7-8 | NA
TGTGCCAGCAGCTCTCGCCAGGACAGGGAAGCTTTCTTT | CASSSRQDREAFF | TRBD1 | TRBJ1-1 | TRBV7-6 | many
TGCAGCGTTGAACGACTAGAAGAAGCCGATACGCAGTATTTT | CSVERLEEADTQYF | NA | TRBJ2-3 | TRBV29-1 | NA
TGTGCCAGCAGCGTAGCTTCCCAAGAGACCCAGTACTTC | CASSVASQETQYF | NA | TRBJ2-5 | TRBV9 | NA
TGTGCCAGCAGCTTAGACCAGCCGGGACTTATCTACAATGAGCAGTTCTTC | CASSLDQPGLIYNEQFF | NA | TRBJ2-1 | TRBV7-8 | few
TGTGCCACCAGCACGGGGGCCTACGAGCAGTACTTC | CATSTGAYEQYF | NA | TRBJ2-7 | TRBV15 | few
TGTGCCAGCAGCGTAGCAGGACAGCCTACTAGTTATGGCTACACCTTC | CASSVAGQPTSYGYTF | NA | TRBJ1-2 | TRBV9 | few
TGTGCCAGCAGCTTAGTCGGTAGCGACTGGCCCCAGCATTTT | CASSLVGSDWPQHF | NA | TRBJ1-5 | TRBV7-8 | NA
TGCGCCAGCAGCCCTTTGGTTGGTGTCGCAGATACGCAGTATTTT | CASSPLVGVADTQYF | NA | TRBJ2-3 | TRBV5-1 | NA
TGTGCCAGCAGCTTGGGGGGATTTAACGAGCAGTACTTC | CASSLGGFNEQYF | NA | TRBJ2-7 | TRBV5-6 | NA
TGTGCCAGCAGCAAAGCTACCGACAGGGGTGCTTCCTACGAGCAGTACTTC | CASSKATDRGASYEQYF | NA | TRBJ2-7 | TRBV21-1 | NA
TGTGCCAGCAGCCAAGATCAGGGCGGGAGGTTTTCCTACGAGCAGTACTTC | CASSQDQGGRFSYEQYF | TRBD2 | TRBJ2-7 | TRBV3-1 | few
TGTGCCAGCAGTTCCACGGGCAGGGAGACCCAGTACTTC | CASSSTGRETQYF | NA | TRBJ2-5 | TRBV25-1 | many
TGTGCCAGCAGTTCTAGCGGGAGGACGACAGATACGCAGTATTTT | CASSSSGRTTDTQYF | TRBD2 | TRBJ2-3 | TRBV12-3/TRBV12-4 | NA